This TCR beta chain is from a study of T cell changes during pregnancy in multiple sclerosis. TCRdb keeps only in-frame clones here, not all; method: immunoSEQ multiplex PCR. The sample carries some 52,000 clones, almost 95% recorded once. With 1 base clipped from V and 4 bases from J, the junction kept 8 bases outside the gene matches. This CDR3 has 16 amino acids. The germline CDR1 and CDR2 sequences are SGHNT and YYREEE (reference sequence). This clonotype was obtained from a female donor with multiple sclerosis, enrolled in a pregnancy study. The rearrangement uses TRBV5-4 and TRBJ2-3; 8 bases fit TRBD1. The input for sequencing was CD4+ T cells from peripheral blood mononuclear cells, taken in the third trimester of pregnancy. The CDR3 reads CASSLPRQGAPDTQYF. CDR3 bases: TGTGCCAGCAGCTTGCCCCGGCAGGGGGCCCCAGATACGCAGTATTTT.